One T cell receptor beta chain is described in this entry. Preparation of the TCRbeta library involved a method that used unique molecular identifiers. TCRdb analysed the PCR reads with MiXCR anew, one entry per CDR3 protein. The table records about 340,000 distinct CDR3 sequences, roughly 13% of them present only once. This sample is drawn from a study of T-cell reconstitution after alpha-beta-depleted transplantation in children. Trimming left V 4 bases short and J 5 bases short, with 12 bases between. Germline CDR1 and CDR2: SGHRS and YFSETQ. The CDR3 sequence is 13 residues long. The specimen was PBMCs, collected from the stem cell graft. This receptor was taken from a human donor who donated a stem cell graft to a child with Fanconi anemia. This sequence joins TRBV5-1 and TRBJ1-1; D is perhaps TRBD1 (5 bases). The CDR3 DNA sequence: TGCGCCAGCAGCACGGCCGGGGGTACTGAAGCTTTCTTT. Its protein is CASSTAGGTEAFF.